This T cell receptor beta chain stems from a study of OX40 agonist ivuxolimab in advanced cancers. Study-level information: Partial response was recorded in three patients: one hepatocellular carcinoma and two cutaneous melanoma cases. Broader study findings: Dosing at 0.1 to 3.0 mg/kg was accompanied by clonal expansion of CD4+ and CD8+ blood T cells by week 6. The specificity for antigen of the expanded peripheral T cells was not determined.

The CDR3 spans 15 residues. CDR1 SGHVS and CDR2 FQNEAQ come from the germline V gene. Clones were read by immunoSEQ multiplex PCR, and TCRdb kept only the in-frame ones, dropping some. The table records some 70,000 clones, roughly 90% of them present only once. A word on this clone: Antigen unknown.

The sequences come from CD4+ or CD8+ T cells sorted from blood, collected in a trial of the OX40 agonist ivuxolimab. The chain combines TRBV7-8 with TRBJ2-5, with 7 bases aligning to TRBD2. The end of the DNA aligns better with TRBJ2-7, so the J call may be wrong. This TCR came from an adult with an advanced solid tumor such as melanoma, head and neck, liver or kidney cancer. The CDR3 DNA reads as TGTGCCAGCAGCAACGGGGGAGGGGAATCCTACGAGCAGTACTTC. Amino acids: CASSNGGGESYEQYF.